Each of the 21 T cell receptor beta chains below was sequenced from the same sample in a study of T cells after yellow fever vaccination. TCRdb analysed the 5' RACE reads with MiXCR anew, one entry per CDR3 protein. Of 550,000 to 750,000 distinct CDR3 sequences in the sample, approximately 12% were seen once. The sample consisted of PBMCs, taken on the day of the yellow fever booster vaccination. Receptors originate from a man younger than 40 who received the YFV17D yellow fever vaccine.

The chain carries TRBV20-1 and TRBJ2-3, with unresolved D. V was trimmed by 3 bases and J by 9 bases, leaving 13 bases between them. The CDR3 spans 12 residues. Germline V lookup: CDR1 DFQATT, CDR2 SNEGSKA (reference sequence). The CDR3 coding sequence is TGCAGTGCTAGGACATCTGAGGTAACGCAGTATTTT. As protein: CSARTSEVTQYF.

The sample holds a few counts of this clonotype. The rearrangement links TRBV4-3 to TRBJ1-2; 9 bases line up with TRBD1. Germline CDR1 and CDR2: LGHNA and YSLEER. CDR3 length: 14 residues. The ends lost 3 bases at V and 3 bases at J; junction bases unmatched: 2. CDR3 loop: CASSHRDRDYGYTF. CDR3 nucleotides: TGCGCCAGCAGCCACCGGGACAGGGACTATGGCTACACCTTC.

This clonotype turned up a few times. The chain has TRBV5-1 and TRBJ1-1, with D possibly being TRBD1 (6 bases). Per germline, CDR1 SGHRS and CDR2 YFSETQ. Trimming removed 3 bases at V and 8 bases at J, with 11 bases between. The CDR3 is 12 amino acids. CDR3 protein: CASSSGQLEAFF. Here the CDR3 DNA reads TGCGCCAGCAGCTCCGGACAGCTAGAAGCTTTCTTT.

This clonotype was recorded once. The chain carries TRBV4-2 and TRBJ2-1; 10 bases match TRBD2. Germline CDR1 reads LGHNA; CDR2 reads YNFKEQ. The CDR3 consists of 12 residues. V lost 8 bases and J lost 15; bases outside the gene matches: 10. CDR3 sequence: CASGPGLAGAFF. CDR3 nucleotides: TGTGCCAGCGGCCCCGGGCTAGCGGGAGCGTTCTTC.

The gene calls are TRBV29-1 and TRBJ2-1; the match to TRBD2 covers 11 bases. Looked up from germline, CDR1 is SQVTM and CDR2 is ANQGSEA. After removal of 4 bases from V and 4 bases from J, the junction contained 3 bases not matched to a gene. CDR3 length: 14 residues. The CDR3 here is CSVVGTSGYNEQFF. In nucleotides, the CDR3 is TGCAGCGTTGTTGGGACTAGCGGATACAATGAGCAGTTCTTC.

This clonotype was picked up a small number of times. The rearrangement uses TRBV7-9 and TRBJ2-7; 11 nucleotides align to TRBD1. CDR3 size: 13 residues. Per the germline V gene, CDR1 is SEHNR and CDR2 is FQNEAQ (reference sequence). The ends lost 10 bases at V and 2 bases at J; junction bases unmatched: 4. CDR3 nucleotide sequence: TGTGCCACGGGGACAGGGGGGACCTACGAGCAGTACTTC. Protein: CATGTGGTYEQYF.

V usage is TRBV13 and J usage is TRBJ2-3; D ambiguous. The CDR3 totals 13 residues. The V end was cut by 3 bases, the J end by 9 bases, with 13 bases between. Germline loops: CDR1 PRHDT, CDR2 FYEKMQ (reference sequence). In DNA form, the CDR3 reads TGTGCCAGCAGCTTGGTTGCGGCAGTAACGCAGTATTTT. Translating it yields CASSLVAAVTQYF.

This clonotype was counted many times. This chain joins TRBV12-3 or TRBV12-4 and TRBJ1-6; 9 nucleotides match TRBD1. The junction had 6 bases not matched to a gene; V was cut back by 6 bases and J by 9 bases. The CDR3 is 14 amino acids. The CDR3 region has the DNA TGTGCCAGCAGCTTGGGACAGGGTGGTTCACCCCTCCACTTT. It yields the protein CASSLGQGGSPLHF.

This clonotype has at least ten counts. V is TRBV28 and J is TRBJ1-3, with D unclear. Germline V gives CDR1 MDHEN, CDR2 SYDVKM. The CDR3 loop spans 10 amino acids. Trimming removed 8 bases from V and 3 bases from J, with 2 bases in between. CDR3 loop: CASGGNTIYF. For the CDR3, the DNA is TGTGCCAGCGGTGGAAACACCATATATTTT.

This chain joins TRBV19 and TRBJ2-1; D gene uncertain. This CDR3 contains 13 residues. The V end was cut by 1 base, the J end by 7 bases, with 8 bases between. Germline V gives CDR1 LNHDA, CDR2 SQIVND (reference sequence). Written as DNA, the CDR3 is TGTGCCAGTAGTATAGTGTTGCTAAATGAGCAGTTCTTC. Its translation is CASSIVLLNEQFF.

The gene calls are TRBV19 and TRBJ2-1; 11 bases map to TRBD2. The CDR3 contains 16 residues. The junction had 6 bases not matched to a gene; V was cut back by 6 bases and J by 2 bases. Germline CDR1 and CDR2: LNHDA and SQIVND (reference sequence). The CDR3 nucleotides read TGTGCCAGTAGCAAACTAGCGGGAGCCCCCTACAATGAGCAGTTCTTC. The encoded protein is CASSKLAGAPYNEQFF.

The sample holds a few counts of this clonotype. This chain links TRBV12-5 with TRBJ1-5; D gene ambiguous. Germline V CDR1 and CDR2: LGHNT, FRNRAP. V was clipped by 6 bases and J by 3 bases, with 9 bases between them. The CDR3 covers 13 residues. Here the CDR3 DNA reads TGTGCTAGTGGGCTGAACCTCAATCAGCCCCAGCATTTT. Its protein is CASGLNLNQPQHF. Full variable domain (rest looked up from reference TRBV12-5 and TRBJ1-5): DARVTQTPRHKVTEMGQEVTMRCQPILGHNTVFWYRQTMMQGLELLAYFRNRAPLDDSGMPKDRFSAEMPDATLATLKIQPSEPRDSAVYFCASGLNLNQPQHFGDGTRLSIL.

The rearrangement joins TRBV7-3 to TRBJ2-1; D is perhaps TRBD2 (6 bases). The germline V and J ends were trimmed by 5 bases and 7 bases, with 12 bases remaining between them. Germline V gene lookup returns CDR1 SGHTA and CDR2 FQGTGA. The length of the CDR3 is 13 residues. For the CDR3, the DNA is TGTGCCAGCAGCCCCCTAGCGAGGAATGAGCAGTTCTTC. Translated: CASSPLARNEQFF.

This clonotype was seen a handful of times. The rearrangement links TRBV6-1 to TRBJ1-5, with D uncertain. The CDR3 has 14 amino acids. V was cut by 9 bases and J by 3 bases, with 15 bases left in between. Germline V lookup: CDR1 MNHNS, CDR2 SASEGT. Here the CDR3 reads CASTPGRINQPQHF. The CDR3 nucleotides read TGTGCCAGTACCCCCGGGCGGATCAATCAGCCCCAGCATTTT.

This clonotype was seen many times. The CDR3 DNA reads TGCAGTGCTAGGGGGCAGGCTGACATCTATAATTCACCCCTCCACTTT. It translates to CSARGQADIYNSPLHF. The V and J genes are TRBV20-1 and TRBJ1-6; D may be TRBD1 (5 bases). The CDR3 covers 16 residues. Germline V CDR1 and CDR2: DFQATT, SNEGSKA (reference sequence). Trimming took off 3 bases at V and 3 bases at J, with 15 bases between the two ends.

The sample holds many counts of this clonotype. This chain links TRBV5-1 with TRBJ2-1, with 9 bases lining up with TRBD2. Trimming cost V 0 bases and J 6 bases; bases outside gene matches: 4. Germline V gene data show CDR1 as SGHRS and CDR2 as YFSETQ. The length of the CDR3 is 15 residues. CDR3 sequence: CASSLASGAANEQFF. CDR3 in DNA: TGCGCCAGCAGCTTGGCTAGCGGGGCAGCCAATGAGCAGTTCTTC. Based on the CDR3 plus reference TRBV5-1 and TRBJ2-1, the full variable domain is KAGVTQTPRYLIKTRGQQVTLSCSPISGHRSVSWYQQTPGQGLQFLFEYFSETQRNKGNFPGRFSGRQFSNSRSEMNVSTLELGDSALYLCASSLASGAANEQFFGPGTRLTVL.

This sequence joins TRBV2 and TRBJ2-3; 7 nucleotides align to TRBD2. Germline-derived CDR1 and CDR2 are SNHLY and FYNNEI. V lost 10 bases, J lost 8 bases, and 12 bases stayed unmatched. The CDR3 is 13 residues long. The CDR3, as DNA: TGTGCCACCTTACTAGCGAGTCCGGGTACGCAGTATTTT. Amino acid sequence: CATLLASPGTQYF. Full variable domain (outside the CDR3, taken from reference TRBV2 and TRBJ2-3): EPEVTQTPSHQVTQMGQEVILRCVPISNHLYFYWYRQILGQKVEFLVSFYNNEISEKSEIFDDQFSVERPDGSNFTLKIRSTKLEDSAMYFCATLLASPGTQYFGPGTRLTVL.

The chain couples TRBV7-6 to TRBJ2-1; no clear D. V gave up 0 bases and J gave up 3 bases, with 6 bases separating them. This CDR3 region has 14 residues. CDR1 and CDR2 from the germline V gene are SGHVS and FNYEAQ. The CDR3 reads CASSLAASYNEQFF. CDR3 coding DNA: TGTGCCAGCAGCTTAGCGGCCAGCTACAATGAGCAGTTCTTC. Filled out from reference TRBV7-6 and TRBJ2-1, the complete variable domain reads GAGVSQSPRYKVTKRGQDVALRCDPISGHVSLYWYRQALGQGPEFLTYFNYEAQQDKSGLPNDRFSAERPEGSISTLTIQRTEQRDSAMYRCASSLAASYNEQFFGPGTRLTVL.

There are a few counts of this clonotype. The chain joins TRBV28 to TRBJ1-1, with D possibly being TRBD1 (5 bases). V was pared by 3 bases and J by 7 bases, with 9 bases between. The germline V gene encodes CDR1 MDHEN and CDR2 SYDVKM. This CDR3 spans 12 amino acids. The CDR3 region is CASSFGRGEAFF. The CDR3 DNA sequence: TGTGCCAGCAGTTTCGGTAGGGGTGAAGCTTTCTTT.

This clonotype has just a few counts. The chain carries TRBV5-1 and TRBJ2-5; D not certain. The CDR3 extends over 14 amino acids. The ends were cut back, 0 bases at V and 5 bases at J, with 11 bases in the middle. CDR1 and CDR2 from the germline V gene are SGHRS and YFSETQ. The CDR3: CASSLVGSSETQYF. The CDR3 region has the DNA TGCGCCAGCAGCTTGGTCGGGTCGAGCGAGACCCAGTACTTC.

The chain employs TRBV19 and TRBJ2-2; TRBD1 matches at 9 bases. This CDR3 contains 20 residues. Germline CDR1 LNHDA, CDR2 SQIVND (reference sequence). V shed 4 bases and J 1 base; nucleotides not matched to a gene: 16. The chain's CDR3 is CASSTRDRATGTLNTGELFF. CDR3 sequence (DNA): TGTGCCAGTAGTACACGGGACAGGGCCACAGGAACATTGAACACCGGGGAGCTGTTTTTT.